The entry that follows covers one T cell receptor (beta chain) sequence. This clonotype was recorded at least ten times. No cognate antigen has been identified for it. Base quality data are lacking; no much larger clone is found one base away. These data belong to a study of neurological immune-mediated disorders (dated by TCRdb to between 2018 and 2021). Context from the whole study: The study compared peripheral blood TCR-beta repertoires of HTLV-I-associated myelopathy (HAM/TSP) patients, multiple sclerosis patients and healthy controls using UMI-based sequencing. The cohort included approximately 68 subjects: approximately 14 with HAM/TSP, around 35 with multiple sclerosis, and around 20 healthy controls. The approximately 96 TCR-beta libraries covered PBMC samples along with longitudinal samples, technical triplicates, and paired sorted CD4+ and CD8+ T-cell subsets.

Findings and caveats that apply to the study as a whole: The highest TCR clonal expansion was observed in HAM/TSP patients, whereas the lowest was observed in MS patients, even when compared with healthy controls. No identical CDR3 amino acid sequences were found to be shared among expanded clones across subjects, suggesting that TCR-beta repertoires were private in all groups.

cDNA synthesis used template-switch 5'RACE with a primer carrying a 10-nucleotide random unique molecular identifier tagging each TCR transcript. Over 180 million TCR-beta sequences, covering 15-18 subjects, were produced in each sequencing run. Total RNA was extracted with the RNeasy kit. Using the KAPA Real-time Library Amplification kit, TCR-beta VDJ regions were amplified with primers for the TCR constant region and the 5'RACE anchor. Sample indexes and Illumina adaptors were added in a first PCR, and a second PCR then increased library yield. After Ampure bead purification, the TCR product of roughly 650 bp was size-selected on a 2% E-gel SizeSelection system. Before pooling, library quality was checked on a Bioanalyzer, concentration was measured with Qubit, and libraries were quantified with the Kapa Library Quantification kit. An Illumina HiSeq 2500 was used to sequence the libraries paired-end at 2 x 150 bp. To increase sequence diversity, roughly 25-31% phiX was spiked into each library pool. Concerning the study's data processing: The quality-filtered reads were processed with the UMI-based MiGEC pipeline, whose error correction step removed more than 80% of the raw TCR sequences. IMGT germline references were used for aligning VDJ genes, and each clonotype was defined as a unique CDR3 amino acid sequence together with its V-J genes. VDJtools evaluated clonal expansion, Shannon diversity and CDR3 relatedness (CalcPairwiseDistances, ClusterSamples); CLCbio workbench built phylogenetic trees. Expanded clones were defined as having at least 8 unique UMIs, based on coefficient-of-variation modelling across technical triplicates. The public reads were reanalyzed by TCRdb: fastp trimming at Q25, MiXCR alignment, in-frame beta chains only. Identical CDR3 proteins give one entry, which carries the most common genes and DNA. These V and J calls are TCRdb output, not the study's own analysis. The sample yields fewer than 90,000 distinct CDR3 sequences; about 9.4% were counted once. The ten top clones hold 1.8% of the sample.

The healthy controls were volunteers from blood banks in Maryland, USA. For unsorted PBMC libraries, 2 million PBMCs were used after storage in RNAlater at -80 degrees C until RNA extraction. PBMCs were separated from peripheral blood using Ficoll-Hypaque density gradient centrifugation and then cryopreserved in liquid nitrogen. The germline V gene (reference sequence) gives CDR1 as SEHNR and CDR2 as FQNEAQ. The CDR3, cysteine through phenylalanine, is 16 amino acids long. Only the CDR3 region is kept as DNA, spanning 48 bases read in frame from base 1. V lost 1 base and J lost 2 bases; the stretch between them is 15 bases long.

The clonotype was recovered from a man aged 35 to 55 in good health. Sequenced: PBMCs. The chain links TRBV7-9 with TRBJ2-7, and perhaps TRBD1 as D gene, on 5 matching bases. The CDR3 loop reads CASSLDLGPTPYEQYF. The nucleotide sequence reads TGTGCCAGCAGCTTAGATTTGGGGCCCACCCCCTACGAGCAGTACTTC.